The present T cell receptor (beta chain) was sequenced within a study of cytomegalovirus exposure and HLA in healthy donors. Sampled while nominally healthy, donors likely had unrecorded immune exposures. Both 60 Vbeta primers and 13 Jbeta primers went into the PCR. TCRdb's copy holds only in-frame clones and misses some; the assay was immunoSEQ multiplex PCR. The repertoire holds over 65,000 clones, with about four fifths as singletons. Study outcomes and limitations: TCR beta sequences reportedly predicted the HLA-A and HLA-B alleles of most subjects accurately. In an earlier analysis, in approximately 570 donors, most V segments appeared productive either ~90% or ~30% of the time. Some V segments, including TRBV6-2 and TRBV6-3, were excluded as indistinguishable.

The germline V and J ends were trimmed by 3 bases and 0 bases, with 27 bases remaining between them. The germline V gene encodes CDR1 KGHSH and CDR2 LQKENI. The CDR3 loop spans 21 amino acids. Regarding this clone: No antigen is known for it.

The sample consisted of PBMCs. V gene TRBV18 combines with J gene TRBJ1-5, with D perhaps TRBD1 (5 bases). The TCR was taken from a woman in her forties in good health and CMV-seropositive. CDR3: CASSPDERQTVSSYSNQPQHF. The DNA for the CDR3 is TGTGCCAGCTCACCCGATGAAAGACAGACGGTATCTAGTTATAGCAATCAGCCCCAGCATTTT.